These 4 T cell receptor beta chains were sequenced from one sample in a study of vaccination effects on CD4 cells after COVID-19. Clones were read by immunoSEQ multiplex PCR, and TCRdb kept only the in-frame ones, dropping some. The data hold 50,000 to 75,000 clones, with 80% to 90% observed a single time. Before sequencing, viral peptide pools were used by the ViraFEST assay to expand antigen-specific CD4+ T cells. Culturing for more than eight days preceded CD4+ T cell isolation. Antigens for these TCRs are unknown. Specimen: CD4+ T cells from PBMCs cultured with HCoV-229E spike peptides, collected before COVID-19 vaccination. The origin of the receptors is a human donor who received a COVID-19 vaccine.

The V and J genes are TRBV18 and TRBJ2-1; D may be TRBD2 (5 bases). This CDR3 spans 14 amino acids. V gave up 3 bases and J gave up 8 bases, with 14 bases separating them. Germline V lookup: CDR1 KGHSH, CDR2 LQKENI. The CDR3 loop is CASSPPSGSDEQFF. Written as DNA, the CDR3 is TGTGCCAGCTCACCTCCGTCCGGTAGCGATGAGCAGTTCTTC.

The chain employs TRBV5-6 and TRBJ2-1, with 7 bases identical to TRBD1. The CDR3 is 16 residues long. Germline V lookup: CDR1 SGHDT, CDR2 YYEEEE. Trimming at V came to 4 bases and at J to 5 bases, leaving 12 bases not matched to a gene. CDR3 loop: CASSLRTGQRHNEQFF. In nucleotides, the CDR3 is TGTGCCAGCAGCCTGCGAACGGGACAGCGGCACAATGAGCAGTTCTTC. Together with reference TRBV5-6 and TRBJ2-1, the CDR3 gives the full variable domain: DAGVTQSPTHLIKTRGQQVTLRCSPKSGHDTVSWYQQALGQGPQFIFQYYEEEERQRGNFPDRFSGHQFPNYSSELNVNALLLGDSALYLCASSLRTGQRHNEQFFGPGTRLTVL.

The chain has TRBV6-5 and TRBJ1-2; TRBD1 agrees at 7 bases. The CDR3 totals 13 residues. Trimming removed 5 bases from V and 3 bases from J; junction bases left unmatched: 3. Germline CDR1 is MNHEY and CDR2 is SVGAGI. The CDR3 sequence: CASSLTGYYGYTF. CDR3 sequence (DNA): TGTGCCAGCAGTCTGACAGGGTACTATGGCTACACCTTC.

This clone was seen more than once but under ten times. The chain's CDR3 is CASSKDNTHPLAKNIQYF. The CDR3 DNA reads as TGTGCCAGCAGCAAAGATAACACACACCCTTTAGCCAAAAACATTCAGTACTTC. The chain uses TRBV21-1 and TRBJ2-4; the table calls TRBD1, which could not be checked here. TRBV21-1 represents a pseudogene. There are 18 residues in the CDR3.